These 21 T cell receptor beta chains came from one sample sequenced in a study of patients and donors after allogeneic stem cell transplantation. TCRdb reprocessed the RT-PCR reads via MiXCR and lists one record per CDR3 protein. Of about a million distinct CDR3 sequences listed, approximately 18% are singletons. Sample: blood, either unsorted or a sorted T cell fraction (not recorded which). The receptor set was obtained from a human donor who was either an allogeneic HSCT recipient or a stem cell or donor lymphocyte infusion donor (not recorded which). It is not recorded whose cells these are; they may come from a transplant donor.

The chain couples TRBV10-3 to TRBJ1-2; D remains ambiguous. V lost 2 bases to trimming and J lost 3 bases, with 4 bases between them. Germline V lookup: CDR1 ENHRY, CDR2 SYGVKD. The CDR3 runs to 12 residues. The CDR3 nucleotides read TGTGCCATCAGTGAGAACGACTATGGCTACACCTTC. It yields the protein CAISENDYGYTF.

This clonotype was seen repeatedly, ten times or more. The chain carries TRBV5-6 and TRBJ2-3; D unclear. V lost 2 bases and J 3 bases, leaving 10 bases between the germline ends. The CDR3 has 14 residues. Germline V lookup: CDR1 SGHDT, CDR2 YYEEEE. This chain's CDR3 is CASSFGSWTDTQYF. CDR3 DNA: TGTGCCAGCAGCTTTGGGTCCTGGACAGATACGCAGTATTTT. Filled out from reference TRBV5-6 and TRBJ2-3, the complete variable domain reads DAGVTQSPTHLIKTRGQQVTLRCSPKSGHDTVSWYQQALGQGPQFIFQYYEEEERQRGNFPDRFSGHQFPNYSSELNVNALLLGDSALYLCASSFGSWTDTQYFGPGTRLTVL.

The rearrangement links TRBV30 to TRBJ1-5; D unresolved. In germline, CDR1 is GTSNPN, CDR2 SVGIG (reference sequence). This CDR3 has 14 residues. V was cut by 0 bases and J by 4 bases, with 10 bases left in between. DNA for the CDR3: TGTGCCTGGAGTGTAGTTGGCAGTAATCAGCCCCAGCATTTT. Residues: CAWSVVGSNQPQHF. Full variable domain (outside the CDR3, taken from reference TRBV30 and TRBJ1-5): SQTIHQWPATLVQPVGSPLSLECTVEGTSNPNLYWYRQAAGRGLQLLFYSVGIGQISSEVPQNLSASRPQDRQFILSSKKLLLSDSGFYLCAWSVVGSNQPQHFGDGTRLSIL.

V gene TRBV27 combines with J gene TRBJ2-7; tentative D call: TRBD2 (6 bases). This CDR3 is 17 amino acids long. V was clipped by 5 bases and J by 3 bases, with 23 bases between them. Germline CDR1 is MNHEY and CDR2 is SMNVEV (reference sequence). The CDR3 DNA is TGTGCCAGCAGTGTTAGCCCGGGACTCCCGCAAATCTACGAGCAGTACTTC. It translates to CASSVSPGLPQIYEQYF.

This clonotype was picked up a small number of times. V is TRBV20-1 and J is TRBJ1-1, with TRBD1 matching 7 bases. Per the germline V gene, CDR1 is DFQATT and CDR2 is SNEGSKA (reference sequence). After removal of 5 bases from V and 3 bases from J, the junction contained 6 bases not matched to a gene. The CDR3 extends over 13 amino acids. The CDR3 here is CSARDRRYTEAFF. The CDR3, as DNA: TGCAGTGCTCGGGACAGACGGTACACTGAAGCTTTCTTT.

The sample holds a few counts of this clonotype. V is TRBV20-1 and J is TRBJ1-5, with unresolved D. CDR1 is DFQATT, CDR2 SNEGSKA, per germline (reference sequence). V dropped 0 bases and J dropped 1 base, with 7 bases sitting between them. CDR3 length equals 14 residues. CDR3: CSAREEGSNQPQHF. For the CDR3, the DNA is TGCAGTGCTAGAGAAGAAGGGAGCAATCAGCCCCAGCATTTT.

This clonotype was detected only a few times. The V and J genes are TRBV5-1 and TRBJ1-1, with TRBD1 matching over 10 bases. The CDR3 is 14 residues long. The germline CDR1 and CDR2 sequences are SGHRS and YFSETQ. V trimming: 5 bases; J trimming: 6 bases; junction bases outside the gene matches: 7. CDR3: CASRGGTGVPEAFF. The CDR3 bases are TGCGCCAGCAGGGGGGGGACAGGGGTCCCTGAAGCTTTCTTT.

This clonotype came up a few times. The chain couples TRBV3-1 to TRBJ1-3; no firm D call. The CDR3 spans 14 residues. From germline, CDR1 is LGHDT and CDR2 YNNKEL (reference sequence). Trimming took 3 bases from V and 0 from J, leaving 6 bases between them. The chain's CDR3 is CASSHADSGNTIYF. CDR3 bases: TGTGCCAGCAGCCACGCGGACTCTGGAAACACCATATATTTT.

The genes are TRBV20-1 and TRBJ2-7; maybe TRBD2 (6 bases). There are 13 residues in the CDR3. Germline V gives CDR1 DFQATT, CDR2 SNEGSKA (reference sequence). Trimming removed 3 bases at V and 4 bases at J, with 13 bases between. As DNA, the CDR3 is TGCAGTGCTAGCGCGGGGCTTGGGTACGAGCAGTACTTC. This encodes CSASAGLGYEQYF.

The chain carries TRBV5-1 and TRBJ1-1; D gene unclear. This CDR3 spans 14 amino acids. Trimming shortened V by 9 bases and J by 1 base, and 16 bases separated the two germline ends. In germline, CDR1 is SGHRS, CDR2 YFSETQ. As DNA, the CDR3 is TGCGCCACCAGGCGTGGAACGGGGAACACTGAAGCTTTCTTT. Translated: CATRRGTGNTEAFF.

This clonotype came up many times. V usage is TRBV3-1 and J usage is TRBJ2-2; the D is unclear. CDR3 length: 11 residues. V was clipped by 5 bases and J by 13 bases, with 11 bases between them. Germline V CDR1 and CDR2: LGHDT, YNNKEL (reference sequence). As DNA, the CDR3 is TGTGCCAGCAGCATGGGCCGATGGCTGTTTTTT. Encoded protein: CASSMGRWLFF.

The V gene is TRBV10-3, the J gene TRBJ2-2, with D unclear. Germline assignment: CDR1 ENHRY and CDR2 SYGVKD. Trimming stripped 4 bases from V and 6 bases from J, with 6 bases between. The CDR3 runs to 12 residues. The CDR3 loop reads CAISARAGELFF. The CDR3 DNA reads TGTGCCATCAGTGCAAGGGCCGGGGAGCTGTTTTTT.

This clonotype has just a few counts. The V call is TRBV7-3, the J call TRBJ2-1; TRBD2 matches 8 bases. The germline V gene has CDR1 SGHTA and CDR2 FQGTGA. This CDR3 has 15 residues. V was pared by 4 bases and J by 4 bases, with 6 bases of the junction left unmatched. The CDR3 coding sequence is TGTGCCAGCAGCTCCGTAACTAGCGGTTACAATGAGCAGTTCTTC. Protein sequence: CASSSVTSGYNEQFF. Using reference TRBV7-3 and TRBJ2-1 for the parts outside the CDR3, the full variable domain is GAGVSQTPSNKVTEKGKYVELRCDPISGHTALYWYRQSLGQGPEFLIYFQGTGAADDSGLPNDRFFAVRPEGSVSTLKIQRTERGDSAVYLCASSSVTSGYNEQFFGPGTRLTVL.

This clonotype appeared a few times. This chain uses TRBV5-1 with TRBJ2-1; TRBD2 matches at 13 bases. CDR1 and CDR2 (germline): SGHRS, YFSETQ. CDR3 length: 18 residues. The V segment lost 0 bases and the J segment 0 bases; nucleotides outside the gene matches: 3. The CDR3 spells CASSLGLAGGYSYNEQFF. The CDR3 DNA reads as TGCGCCAGCAGCTTGGGACTAGCGGGGGGTTACTCCTACAATGAGCAGTTCTTC.

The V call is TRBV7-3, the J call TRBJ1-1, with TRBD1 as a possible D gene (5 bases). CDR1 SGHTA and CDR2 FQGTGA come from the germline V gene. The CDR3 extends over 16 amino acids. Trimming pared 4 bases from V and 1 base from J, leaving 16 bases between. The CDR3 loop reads CASSSKTGRPNTEAFF. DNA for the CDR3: TGTGCCAGCAGCTCAAAAACGGGACGGCCGAACACTGAAGCTTTCTTT.

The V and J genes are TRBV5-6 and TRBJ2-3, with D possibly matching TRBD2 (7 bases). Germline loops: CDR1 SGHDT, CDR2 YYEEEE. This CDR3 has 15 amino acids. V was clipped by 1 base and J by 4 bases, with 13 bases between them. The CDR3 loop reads CASSLIRGGPDTQYF. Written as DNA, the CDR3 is TGTGCCAGCAGCTTGATAAGGGGGGGGCCAGATACGCAGTATTTT.

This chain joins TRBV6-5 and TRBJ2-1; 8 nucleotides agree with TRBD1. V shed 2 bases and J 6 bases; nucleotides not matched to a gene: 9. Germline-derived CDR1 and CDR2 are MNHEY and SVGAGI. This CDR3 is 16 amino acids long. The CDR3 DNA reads TGTGCCAGCAGTTACCAATCAGAAACAGGGGGCAATGAGCAGTTCTTC. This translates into CASSYQSETGGNEQFF.

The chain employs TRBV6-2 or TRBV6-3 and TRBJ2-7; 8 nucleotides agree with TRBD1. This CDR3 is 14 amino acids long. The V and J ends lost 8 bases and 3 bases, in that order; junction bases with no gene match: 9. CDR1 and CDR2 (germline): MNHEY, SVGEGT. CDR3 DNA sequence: TGTGCCAGCCAACGCGACAGGGGAGGCTACGAGCAGTACTTC. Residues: CASQRDRGGYEQYF.

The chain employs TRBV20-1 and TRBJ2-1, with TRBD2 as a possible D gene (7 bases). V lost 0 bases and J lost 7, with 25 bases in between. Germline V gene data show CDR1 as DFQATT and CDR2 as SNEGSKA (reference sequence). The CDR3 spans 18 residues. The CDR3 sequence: CSARDGGAKEGWWNEQFF. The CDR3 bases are TGCAGTGCTAGAGATGGGGGGGCTAAAGAGGGTTGGTGGAATGAGCAGTTCTTC.

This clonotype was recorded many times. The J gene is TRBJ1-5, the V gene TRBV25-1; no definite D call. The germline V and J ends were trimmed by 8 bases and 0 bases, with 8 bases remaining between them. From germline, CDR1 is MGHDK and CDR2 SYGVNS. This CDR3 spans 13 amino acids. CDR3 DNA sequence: TGTGCCAGCCACGCAAATAGCAATCAGCCCCAGCATTTT. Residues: CASHANSNQPQHF.

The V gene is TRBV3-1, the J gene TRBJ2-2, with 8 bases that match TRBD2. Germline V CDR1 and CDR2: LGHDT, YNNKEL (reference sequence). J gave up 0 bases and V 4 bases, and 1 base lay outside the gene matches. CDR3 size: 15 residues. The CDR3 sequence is CASSRSGANTGELFF. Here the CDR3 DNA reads TGTGCCAGCAGCCGTAGCGGGGCGAACACCGGGGAGCTGTTTTTT.